This T cell receptor (beta chain) derives from a study of breast tumors, draining lymph nodes, adjacent tissues (dated by TCRdb to the mid-2010s). Regarding the complete study: In breast cancer patients, the study compared the TCR beta repertoires of tumor, adjacent nontumor tissue and axillary lymph nodes. The study was designed to assess the relationships and possible T-cell exchange between tumor, surrounding tissue and draining lymph node repertoires in human breast cancer.

Relative to germline, V is 1 base shorter and J is 0 bases shorter, with 8 bases between their ends. The CDR3 runs 15 residues from the cysteine to the phenylalanine. Of the read, only the CDR3 DNA is kept; its 45 bases are in frame from base 1. The germline V gene specifies SGHDT as CDR1 and YYEEEE as CDR2. Sequencing was performed on an Illumina HiSeq 2000. Multiplex PCR amplification was used to build the TCR beta chain libraries. High-throughput sequencing was used to analyze the amplified TCR beta chain products. Through fastp at Q25 and MiXCR, TCRdb rebuilt clones from the public reads, retaining in-frame beta chains. CDR3 protein duplicates are merged, each entry listing the most common genes and DNA. This sample is represented by roughly 130,000 distinct CDR3 sequences; approximately 32% of them were singletons. The biggest ten clones account for 2.3% of the sample. This clonotype was recorded many times. Its antigen is currently not known. It has no much larger one-base neighbor in the sample; base qualities were not kept.

Lymph node samples were obtained from the axillary draining lymph nodes of breast cancer patients. Overall study outcomes, separate from this receptor: Tumor and nontumor tissue repertoires were significantly more similar in luminal-like than in basal-like breast cancer. The conclusion that tumor T cells originate in lymph nodes was framed as consistent with a hypothesis rather than directly demonstrated. Tumors showed preferential V and J gene usage, and their T-cell repertoire diversity fell below that of lymph nodes yet above that of nontumor tissue. The data were considered consistent with most tumor T cells being derived from the lymph node and subsequently expanding within tumor tissue.

Sequencing was done on a sample of axillary lymph node tissue. Recombination connected TRBV5-6 to TRBJ2-1, with the D segment identity uncertain. The sequence was obtained from a female donor with breast cancer. Some clones in this sample may be carry-over from other donors' samples. In nucleotide form, the sequence is TGTGCCAGCAGCTTGTACGGATTCTCCTACAATGAGCAGTTCTTC. It is translated as CASSLYGFSYNEQFF.